The T cell receptor (beta chain) described here comes from a study of identical twins. TCRdb re-derived calls from the 5' RACE reads in MiXCR, one entry per CDR3 protein. Of just over 500,000 distinct CDR3 sequences listed, approximately 22% are singletons. This same sample was also taken into another study, of T cells expressing NK-cell markers.

The sequence was obtained from a woman aged 18-29 years in good health. Sequenced sample: CD4+ T cells sorted from blood.

CDR3 coding DNA: TGTGCCATCACCAGCGGGAGGTACAATGAGCAGTTCTTC. This translates into CAITSGRYNEQFF. This sequence joins TRBV10-3 and TRBJ2-1; 9 nucleotides align to TRBD2. This CDR3 spans 13 amino acids. V was clipped by 7 bases and J by 4 bases; unmatched bases: 2. Germline V gene data show CDR1 as ENHRY and CDR2 as SYGVKD.